These T cell receptor beta chains were read from a single sample in a study of cytomegalovirus exposure and HLA in healthy donors. Data came from immunoSEQ multiplex PCR; TCRdb stores just in-frame clones and leaves some out. The data hold some 150,000 clones, with about four fifths observed a single time. Input material: PBMCs. The receptors were gathered from a male donor in good health and CMV-seronegative. Each CDR3 is given with its conserved first and last residue. The order of the fields is clone size, D gene, J gene, V gene, CDR3 protein, CDR3 DNA. A D gene is named only where the DNA matches it firmly. A row's size may be missing; if present it is once, few, many or a size class.

>NA|NA|TRBJ2-3|TRBV9
CASSVGRSTDTQYF
TGTGCCAGCAGCGTAGGCAGAAGCACAGATACGCAGTATTTT
>once|NA|TRBJ1-1|TRBV6-1
CAGSSGTYTEAFF
TGTGCCGGGTCAAGCGGAACGTACACTGAAGCTTTCTTT
>NA|NA|TRBJ2-4|TRBV5-8
CASSPRGAKNIQYF
TGTGCCAGCAGCCCACGGGGGGCCAAAAACATTCAGTACTTC
>few|NA|TRBJ1-2|TRBV16
CASSQSRGINYGYTF
TGTGCCAGCAGCCAATCGCGGGGGATTAACTATGGCTACACCTTC
>few|TRBD1|TRBJ2-7|TRBV25-1
CASSDRQGALDEQYF
TGTGCCAGCAGTGACCGACAGGGGGCGCTTGACGAGCAGTACTTC
>NA|TRBD2|TRBJ2-2|TRBV19
CASSTGTSGALNTGELFF
TGTGCCAGTAGTACCGGGACTAGCGGGGCCCTAAACACCGGGGAGCTGTTTTTT
>NA|TRBD1|TRBJ2-7|TRBV5-5
CASSEGQGIYEQYF
TGTGCCAGCAGCGAGGGACAGGGGATCTACGAGCAGTACTTC
>NA|NA|TRBJ1-1|TRBV9
CASSQTGTEAFF
TGTGCCAGCAGCCAGACAGGCACTGAAGCTTTCTTT
>NA|NA|TRBJ2-5|TRBV5-5
CASSSVTGLETQYF
TGTGCCAGCAGCTCTGTCACAGGGTTGGAGACCCAGTACTTC
>NA|NA|TRBJ2-2|TRBV2
CASGRAPGELFF
TGTGCCAGCGGCAGGGCTCCCGGGGAGCTGTTTTTT
>few|NA|TRBJ2-5|TRBV5-6
CASSLGGSSWTETQYF
TGTGCCAGCAGCTTGGGCGGGTCCTCTTGGACAGAGACCCAGTACTTC
>NA|TRBD2|TRBJ2-3|TRBV5-1
CASGLAGGTDTQYF
TGCGCCAGCGGGCTAGCGGGGGGCACAGATACGCAGTATTTT
>few|NA|TRBJ2-2|TRBV29-1
CSVVKNTGELFF
TGCAGCGTTGTCAAAAACACCGGGGAGCTGTTTTTT
>NA|TRBD1|TRBJ1-2|TRBV10-3
CAISEPRSQGGSYTF
TGTGCCATCAGTGAGCCCCGTTCGCAGGGGGGAAGCTACACCTTC
>NA|TRBD2|TRBJ2-1|TRBV7-2
CASSLTSGGADEQFF
TGTGCCAGCAGCCTGACTAGCGGGGGGGCTGATGAGCAGTTCTTC
>NA|TRBD2|TRBJ2-3|TRBV6-5
CASSYGTSGADTQYF
TGTGCCAGCAGTTACGGGACTAGCGGGGCAGATACGCAGTATTTT
>NA|TRBD1|TRBJ1-1|TRBV10-1
CATSRGLGTEAFF
TGCGCCACTTCCAGGGGGCTTGGCACTGAAGCTTTCTTT
>NA|TRBD1|TRBJ1-3|TRBV6-5
CASSYRGLSGNTIYF
TGTGCCAGCAGCTACAGGGGGCTCTCAGGAAACACCATATATTTT
>once|NA|TRBJ1-6|TRBV10-3
CAISTGRQGGTYNSPLHF
TGTGCCATCAGTACCGGTCGGCAGGGAGGAACCTATAATTCACCCCTCCACTTT
>NA|TRBD1|TRBJ2-2|TRBV5-1
CASSRDRENTGELFF
TGCGCCAGCAGCAGGGACAGGGAAAACACCGGGGAGCTGTTTTTT
>NA|TRBD2|TRBJ2-3|TRBV19
CASSIGILTSGTQYF
TGTGCCAGTAGTATAGGAATCCTTACTAGCGGTACGCAGTATTTT
>NA|NA|TRBJ1-2|TRBV7-9
CSSSFPEEGGAF
TGTTCCAGCAGCTTCCCCGAGGAAGGCGGCGCCTTC
>NA|NA|TRBJ1-5|TRBV5-1
CARKKSLLGALQPQHF
TGCGCCAGAAAAAAATCACTCTTGGGGGCGCTTCAGCCCCAGCATTTT
>NA|TRBD2|TRBJ2-1|TRBV9
CASSALGGAGGPSANEQFF
TGTGCCAGCAGCGCCCTCGGCGGGGCGGGGGGACCCTCTGCGAATGAGCAGTTCTTC
>NA|TRBD1|TRBJ1-1|TRBV9
CASSVGPGGNTEAFF
TGTGCCAGCAGCGTAGGCCCAGGGGGGAACACTGAAGCTTTCTTT
>once|NA|TRBJ1-2|TRBV10-3
CAISPSSYPNYGYTF
TGTGCCATCAGTCCTTCCTCCTACCCTAACTATGGCTACACCTTC
>NA|NA|TRBJ1-5|TRBV10-3
CAIRGGDQQPQHF
TGTGCCATCAGGGGGGGGGATCAACAGCCCCAGCATTTT
>once|TRBD1|TRBJ1-2|TRBV15
CATSISTGTYYGYTF
TGTGCCACCAGCATCTCGACAGGGACCTACTATGGCTACACCTTC
>NA|TRBD1|TRBJ2-7|TRBV7-8
CASSLRGQGTYEQYF
TGTGCCAGCAGCTTAAGGGGACAGGGCACCTACGAGCAGTACTTC
>NA|TRBD1|TRBJ1-2|TRBV5-1
CASSPLSGQGGNYGYTF
TGCGCCAGCAGCCCTCTTAGCGGACAGGGGGGAAACTATGGCTACACCTTC
>NA|NA|TRBJ1-6|TRBV5-4
CASSADSNSPLHF
TGTGCCAGCAGCGCGGACAGCAATTCACCCCTCCACTTT
>NA|TRBD1|TRBJ2-1|TRBV2
CASRDRGAKFF
TGTGCCAGCAGGGACAGGGGGGCCAAGTTCTTC
>few|NA|TRBJ1-1|TRBV5-4
CASSLGGRRTEAFF
TGTGCCAGCAGCTTGGGGGGAAGGAGGACTGAAGCTTTCTTT
>NA|NA|TRBJ2-2|TRBV7-2
CASSRSDSSFNTGELFF
TGTGCCAGCAGCCGTTCGGACAGTAGCTTTAACACCGGGGAGCTGTTTTTT
>few|NA|TRBJ1-5|TRBV19
CASSRGNQPQHF
TGTGCCAGTAGTCGGGGGAATCAGCCCCAGCATTTT
>few|NA|TRBJ1-1|TRBV5-1
CASSFSGEGTEAFF
TGCGCCAGCAGCTTTAGCGGGGAAGGGACTGAAGCTTTCTTT
>NA|NA|TRBJ2-7|TRBV15
CATSRVYNEQYF
TGTGCCACCAGCAGAGTGTATAACGAGCAGTACTTC
>NA|NA|TRBJ1-6|TRBV6-1
CASSHTLDSYSPLHF
TGTGCCAGCAGCCACACTCTGGACAGCTATTCACCCCTCCACTTT
>NA|NA|TRBJ1-5|TRBV12-5
CASGSDGVSNQPQHF
TGTGCTAGTGGTTCCGACGGGGTTAGCAATCAGCCCCAGCATTTT
>NA|TRBD1|TRBJ1-2|TRBV6-5
CASTGQGAGDYGYTF
TGTGCCAGCACCGGACAGGGGGCGGGGGACTATGGCTACACCTTC
>NA|TRBD1|TRBJ2-3|TRBV7-6
CASSPGQGATDTQYF
TGTGCCAGCAGCCCTGGACAGGGGGCGACAGATACGCAGTATTTT
>NA|NA|TRBJ1-5|TRBV12-5
CASGGGPNQPQHF
TGTGCCTCTGGTGGGGGCCCCAATCAGCCCCAGCATTTT
>once|TRBD1|TRBJ2-7|TRBV10-3
CAVVGQGSYEQYF
TGTGCCGTCGTAGGACAGGGATCCTACGAGCAGTACTTC
>NA|TRBD2|TRBJ2-5|TRBV2
CASSELVSGAEGETQYF
TGTGCCAGCAGTGAATTGGTTAGCGGGGCAGAGGGGGAGACCCAGTACTTC
>NA|NA|TRBJ1-2|TRBV5-6
CASSLNRVHGYTF
TGTGCCAGCAGCTTGAATAGAGTCCATGGCTACACCTTC
>NA|TRBD2|TRBJ2-1|TRBV7-2
CASSYTSGGNNEQFF
TGTGCCAGCAGCTATACTAGCGGGGGCAACAATGAGCAGTTCTTC
>NA|NA|TRBJ1-1|TRBV11-3
CASSLTGLNTEAFF
TGTGCCAGCAGCTTAACGGGGTTGAACACTGAAGCTTTCTTT
>NA|TRBD2|TRBJ2-3|TRBV4-3
CASSQEVLAGGTQYF
TGCGCCAGCAGCCAAGAGGTACTGGCGGGAGGTACGCAGTATTTT
>NA|NA|TRBJ2-1|TRBV29-1
CSVELRGSSYNEQFF
TGCAGCGTTGAATTGCGGGGTAGCTCCTACAATGAGCAGTTCTTC
>once|NA|TRBJ1-3|TRBV5-8
CASSLGTFSSGNTIYF
TGTGCCAGCAGCCTCGGGACTTTCAGCTCTGGAAACACCATATATTTT
>NA|NA|TRBJ1-2|TRBV10-2
CASSDQPSGYGYTF
TGCGCCAGCAGTGATCAACCGAGCGGGTATGGCTACACCTTC
>NA|NA|TRBJ1-2|TRBV27
CASSSTGIGYGYTF
TGTGCCAGCAGTTCAACAGGGATTGGCTATGGCTACACCTTC
>NA|TRBD1|TRBJ1-4|TRBV7-9
CASSLRQGGNEKLFF
TGTGCCAGCAGCCTCCGACAGGGGGGTAATGAAAAACTGTTTTTT
>NA|NA|TRBJ2-2|TRBV4-3
CASSQDGGWASHTGELFF
TGCGCCAGCAGCCAAGATGGCGGGTGGGCCTCCCACACCGGGGAGCTGTTTTTT
>NA|TRBD2|TRBJ2-2|TRBV6-5
CASSSSGGRAGELFF
TGTGCCAGCAGCTCTAGCGGGGGACGGGCCGGGGAGCTGTTTTTT
>NA|TRBD1|TRBJ1-1|TRBV6-5
CASSYSNRGRTEAFF
TGTGCCAGCAGTTACTCCAACAGGGGGAGGACTGAAGCTTTCTTT
>few|NA|TRBJ2-5|TRBV7-2
CASTIGGVAQETQYF
TGTGCCAGCACCATAGGGGGGGTGGCCCAAGAGACCCAGTACTTC
>NA|NA|TRBJ2-7|TRBV27
CASSLRQPPSEQYF
TGTGCCAGCAGTTTACGACAGCCTCCCAGCGAGCAGTACTTC
>NA|NA|TRBJ2-5|TRBV6-1
CASSEAERFKAGWGTQYF
TGTGCCAGCAGTGAAGCCGAGAGGTTTAAGGCGGGCTGGGGGACCCAGTACTTC